This T cell receptor (beta chain) comes out of a study of T cell responses to AZD1222 COVID-19 vaccine. Study observations and caveats: Every sample of the repertoires postdated the peak T cell response. Donors in the cohort were predominantly white British and more often female, and clonal diversity was possibly underestimated. Only five or six people who got AZD1222 tested seropositive at baseline.

The CDR3 sequence is 14 residues long. Trimming took 10 bases from V and 4 from J; bases not matched to a gene: 11. CDR1 is MNHEY, CDR2 SVGAGI, per germline. The protocol was immunoSEQ multiplex PCR, while the TCRdb copy is restricted to in-frame clones and leaves out a portion. The data contain over 60,000 clones, about 88% of them seen just once; the ten biggest clones take up roughly 5%. On this clone: Its antigen is unknown.

The sequencing here drew on peripheral blood, taken 28 days after the second dose of the MenACWY control vaccine. This TCR was sampled from an adult who received the MenACWY meningococcal vaccine as a control. V usage is TRBV6-5 and J usage is TRBJ2-7, with TRBD1 identical over 9 bases. CDR3 sequence: CATTKPGQGYEQYF. The CDR3 DNA is TGTGCCACGACGAAACCGGGACAGGGTTACGAGCAGTACTTC.